This T cell receptor beta chain was observed in a study of blood T cell repertoires in COVID-19. Looking at the study overall: T cells, B-cell-depleted T cells, or PBMCs supplied cDNA or gDNA.

Of note for this clone: Other DNA sequences in this specimen translate into the identical CDR3.

Study processing details: Nucleated cell number was recorded as an estimate derived from reference gene primer amplification. Some clones are missing from TCRdb's copy, which holds only in-frame ones; the method was immunoSEQ multiplex PCR. V, J and clone size are those of that table, while D and trimming were read from the DNA. The sample holds fewer than 400,000 clones, approximately 86% seen once. Germline V gene data show CDR1 as SQVTM and CDR2 as ANQGSEA. The CDR3 loop spans 13 amino acids. V dropped 6 bases and J dropped 2; count of bases not matched to a gene: 4. The sample consisted of peripheral blood. The clonotype originates from a human donor in a cohort sampled during active COVID-19. This chain joins TRBV29-1 and TRBJ2-7; the match to TRBD1 covers 10 bases. CDR3 nucleotide sequence: TGCAGCGTGGGGACAGGGGAACCCTACGAGCAGTACTTC. Protein: CSVGTGEPYEQYF.